The 5 T cell receptor beta chains listed next were all sequenced from one sample in a study of T cells in Graves' hyperthyroidism and ophthalmopathy. The TCR beta CDR3 regions underwent amplification using RNA transcripts as the source. The TCR CDR3 was amplified in a first-round RT-PCR using the HTBI primer set. TCRdb recomputed calls from the multiplex PCR reads with MiXCR, one row per CDR3 protein. Of 500,000 to 550,000 distinct CDR3 sequences in the sample, around 20% were seen once. The sequencing input was blood. The receptors stem from a middle-aged man with Graves' ophthalmopathy.

J is TRBJ1-2 and V is TRBV27; 10 nucleotides align to TRBD1. Losses at the gene ends were 5 bases for V and 8 bases for J; bases not matched to a gene: 14. The CDR3 has 16 amino acids. Germline V CDR1 and CDR2: MNHEY, SMNVEV (reference sequence). CDR3 residues: CASSPSCPGQGKGYTF. The CDR3 DNA sequence: TGTGCCAGCAGTCCCAGTTGTCCGGGACAGGGGAAAGGCTACACCTTC.

This clonotype was seen at least ten times. The J gene is TRBJ2-5, the V gene TRBV11-2; D not resolved. This CDR3 region has 14 residues. The V and J ends lost 3 bases and 5 bases respectively, with 13 bases between them. Germline V gene sequence: CDR1 SGHAT, CDR2 FQNNGV. Here the CDR3 DNA reads TGTGCCAGCAGCTTGGAACCCAGAATGGAGACCCAGTACTTC. It codes for CASSLEPRMETQYF.

The table lists this clonotype with many counts. V gene TRBV7-3 combines with J gene TRBJ2-2, with 8 nucleotides matching TRBD2. This CDR3 spans 16 amino acids. The V gene end was trimmed by 2 bases and the J gene end by 4 bases; junction bases not matched to a gene: 6. Germline CDR1 and CDR2: SGHTA and FQGTGA. The CDR3 DNA sequence: TGTGCCAGCAGCTTAGTCCCTAGCGGGCTCACCGGGGAGCTGTTTTTT. Protein: CASSLVPSGLTGELFF.

This clonotype was seen at least ten times. V and J are TRBV5-1 and TRBJ1-1; D gene unclear. Germline CDR1 is SGHRS and CDR2 is YFSETQ. The V end lost 2 bases, the J end lost 4 bases, and 9 bases lay between the germline ends. The CDR3 is made up of 13 amino acids. The CDR3 DNA is TGCGCCAGCAGCTTCGACGGGAGCACTGAAGCTTTCTTT. Translated: CASSFDGSTEAFF.

The J gene is TRBJ2-5, the V gene TRBV9; D is perhaps TRBD2 (6 bases). The V gene's germline CDR1 is SGDLS and CDR2 YYNGEE. V dropped 0 bases and J dropped 4 bases, with 13 bases sitting between them. The CDR3 runs 15 residues. CDR3 region: CASSVAGSGGETQYF. The CDR3 region has the DNA TGTGCCAGCAGCGTAGCCGGGAGTGGTGGAGAGACCCAGTACTTC.